The 22 T cell receptor beta chains below come from one sample, sequenced in a study of control samples from healthy donors and cancer patients. Sequencing was performed with immunoSEQ multiplex PCR; in TCRdb, only in-frame clones are kept and a portion is missing. Of about 150,000 clones detected, about 90% appear once; the ten largest clones hold about 1.8%. The sample comprised blood. Every receptor here comes from a man between 18 and 29 years old in good health.

The J gene is TRBJ1-4, the V gene TRBV7-2; TRBD1 matches 7 bases. CDR3 length: 14 residues. V shed 1 base, J shed 8 bases, and the junction held 4 bases outside the gene matches. CDR1 is SGHTA, CDR2 FQGNSA, per germline. The CDR3 reads CASSLDPRGEKLFF. The CDR3 nucleotides are TGTGCCAGCAGCTTAGACCCCAGGGGGGAAAAACTGTTTTTT. Supplemented by reference TRBV7-2 and TRBJ1-4, the full variable domain reads GAGVSQSPSNKVTEKGKDVELRCDPISGHTALYWYRQSLGQGLEFLIYFQGNSAPDKSGLPSDRFSAERTGGSVSTLTIQRTQQEDSAVYLCASSLDPRGEKLFFGSGTQLSVL.

This chain links TRBV28 with TRBJ1-3; D remains unclear. The CDR3 runs to 14 residues. The germline gives CDR1 MDHEN, CDR2 SYDVKM. V lost 3 bases and J lost 9, with 15 bases in between. DNA for the CDR3: TGTGCCAGCAGTTTTCGAGCAGGTTGGGGCACCATATATTTT. Encoded protein: CASSFRAGWGTIYF.

This chain connects TRBV7-8 to TRBJ2-5; maybe TRBD1 (5 bases). The germline V and J ends were trimmed by 6 bases and 4 bases, with 9 bases remaining between them. Per germline, CDR1 SGHVS and CDR2 FQNEAQ. The CDR3 loop spans 12 amino acids. Here the CDR3 reads CASRGRAETQYF. The CDR3 nucleotides read TGTGCCAGCAGAGGCAGGGCAGAGACCCAGTACTTC.

The chain employs TRBV3-1 (or the pseudogene TRBV3-2) and TRBJ1-1, with D possibly TRBD1 on 5 matching bases. Germline CDR1 is LGHDT and CDR2 is YNNKEL (reference sequence). The length of the CDR3 is 16 residues. The V end was cut by 4 bases, the J end by 3 bases, with 18 bases between. The CDR3 region has the DNA TGTGCCAGCAGCCCTCGGGCCAGGGCTTCTTACACTGAAGCTTTCTTT. This encodes CASSPRARASYTEAFF.

The chain is built from TRBV4-3 and TRBJ2-7; the match to TRBD2 covers 9 bases. Germline lookup yields CDR1 LGHNA and CDR2 YSLEER. The CDR3 sequence is 16 residues long. V was clipped by 4 bases and J by 6 bases; unmatched bases: 13. Here the CDR3 reads CASSPLRGGGSAEQYF. The DNA of the CDR3 is TGCGCCAGCAGCCCGCTTCGCGGGGGGGGCTCTGCCGAGCAGTACTTC.

This sequence joins TRBV11-1 and TRBJ1-2; the D gene is possibly TRBD1 (6 bases). This CDR3 has 14 amino acids. Germline V gene data show CDR1 as SGHAT and CDR2 as FQDESV (reference sequence). Trimming removed 3 bases at V and 6 bases at J, with 14 bases between. The CDR3: CASSFLGTKDGYTF. CDR3 bases: TGTGCCAGCAGCTTCCTCGGGACAAAAGATGGCTACACCTTC.

This clone was detected only once. The chain is built from TRBV1 and TRBJ2-3; the table calls TRBD2, which could not be checked here. TRBV1 is reported as a pseudogene. The CDR3 has 13 amino acids. The DNA for the CDR3 is TGCACCAGCAGCCAAGCGCGGCTCGATACGCAGTATTTT. Translation: CTSSQARLDTQYF.

The chain joins TRBV5-6 to TRBJ2-5; 9 bases line up with TRBD1. The ends lost 5 bases at V and 2 bases at J; junction bases unmatched: 10. Germline values: CDR1 SGHDT, CDR2 YYEEEE. The CDR3 has 16 amino acids. CDR3: CASRRGGQGQQETQYF. The CDR3 nucleotides read TGTGCCAGCAGAAGAGGGGGACAGGGACAACAAGAGACCCAGTACTTC.

V gene TRBV3-1 (or the pseudogene TRBV3-2) combines with J gene TRBJ2-1, with TRBD2 matching 9 bases. The length of the CDR3 is 12 residues. Losses at the gene ends were 10 bases for V and 9 bases for J; bases not matched to a gene: 7. CDR1 and CDR2 from the germline V gene are LGHDT and YNNKEL (reference sequence). The CDR3 DNA is TGTGCCACCCCGGGACTAGCTCGTGAGCAGTTCTTC. Translated, it gives CATPGLAREQFF.

The genes are TRBV28 and TRBJ2-1; tentative D call: TRBD2 (6 bases). Trimming took 2 bases from V and 6 from J, leaving 20 bases between them. The CDR3 sequence is 17 residues long. The germline gives CDR1 MDHEN, CDR2 SYDVKM. The CDR3 bases are TGTGCCAGCAGTTTACCCTTCGGGGTCGGGAGATTCAATGAGCAGTTCTTC. It is translated as CASSLPFGVGRFNEQFF. Looking up the rest from reference TRBV28 and TRBJ2-1 gives the full variable domain: DVKVTQSSRYLVKRTGEKVFLECVQDMDHENMFWYRQDPGLGLRLIYFSYDVKMKEKGDIPEGYSVSREKKERFSLILESASTNQTSMYLCASSLPFGVGRFNEQFFGPGTRLTVL.

The chain uses TRBV4-1 and TRBJ1-2, with 8 bases that match TRBD1. V was pared by 6 bases and J by 3 bases, with 18 bases of the junction left unmatched. This CDR3 comprises 18 residues. Germline CDR1 and CDR2: MGHRA and YSYEKL. The CDR3 region is CASRSNLPGQEKDYGYTF. CDR3 DNA sequence: TGCGCCAGCAGGTCAAATCTTCCGGGACAGGAAAAAGACTATGGCTACACCTTC.

The chain links TRBV9 to TRBJ2-7, with D unresolved. CDR1 is SGDLS and CDR2 is YYNGEE in the germline V gene. The ends were cut back, 0 bases at V and 5 bases at J, with 12 bases in the middle. CDR3 size: 14 residues. CDR3 in amino acids: CASSVDQAENEQYF. In nucleotides, the CDR3 is TGTGCCAGCAGCGTAGATCAGGCAGAAAACGAGCAGTACTTC. Full variable domain (outside the CDR3, taken from reference TRBV9 and TRBJ2-7): DSGVTQTPKHLITATGQRVTLRCSPRSGDLSVYWYQQSLDQGLQFLIQYYNGEERAKGNILERFSAQQFPDLHSELNLSSLELGDSALYFCASSVDQAENEQYFGPGTRLTVT.

The rearrangement joins TRBV5-7 to TRBJ2-7; 8 nucleotides line up with TRBD1. TRBV5-7 is marked as an open reading frame, function uncertain. The junction had 6 bases not matched to a gene; V was cut back by 3 bases and J by 1 base. This CDR3 has 15 residues. This CDR3 is CASSSRTGISYEQYF. CDR3 bases: TGTGCCAGCAGCTCCCGGACAGGGATTTCCTACGAGCAGTACTTC.

This rearrangement joins TRBV7-9 to TRBJ1-2; D remains unclear. This CDR3 is 19 amino acids long. Germline values: CDR1 SEHNR, CDR2 FQNEAQ (reference sequence). Trimming took off 2 bases at V and 0 bases at J, with 22 bases between the two ends. The CDR3 spells CASSLPLVGSIDSNYGYTF. The CDR3 nucleotides read TGTGCCAGCAGCTTACCCTTGGTAGGATCTATTGATTCTAACTATGGCTACACCTTC.

This chain links TRBV2 with TRBJ1-5, with 10 nucleotides matching TRBD1. This CDR3 has 13 residues. J gave up 6 bases and V 5 bases, and 1 base lay outside the gene matches. Germline V lookup: CDR1 SNHLY, CDR2 FYNNEI. The CDR3 sequence: CASSRTGGQPQHF. The DNA for the CDR3 is TGTGCCAGCAGTAGGACAGGGGGTCAGCCCCAGCATTTT.

This rearrangement joins TRBV7-8 to TRBJ1-5, with D possibly matching TRBD1 (5 bases). Germline V CDR1 and CDR2: SGHVS, FQNEAQ. This CDR3 region has 14 residues. Trimming shortened V by 5 bases and J by 7 bases, and 15 bases separated the two germline ends. The CDR3, as DNA: TGTGCCAGCAGCCCAGGGTCGGGTGGACAGCCCCAGCATTTT. It translates to CASSPGSGGQPQHF.

The V and J genes are TRBV19 and TRBJ1-1; perhaps TRBD1 as D (5 bases). Germline V gene lookup returns CDR1 LNHDA and CDR2 SQIVND (reference sequence). V lost 5 bases and J lost 0, with 10 bases in between. This CDR3 has 14 residues. The CDR3 loop is CASSWGSMNTEAFF. CDR3 DNA: TGTGCCAGTAGTTGGGGGAGTATGAACACTGAAGCTTTCTTT.

The chain is built from TRBV5-1 and TRBJ1-2; no reliable D call. Trimming cost V 4 bases and J 8 bases, with 15 bases left between them. The CDR3 is made up of 13 amino acids. Germline values: CDR1 SGHRS, CDR2 YFSETQ. CDR3 sequence reads: CASSTLGSIGYTF. DNA of the CDR3: TGCGCCAGCAGCACCTTGGGGTCTATCGGCTACACCTTC.

The chain's CDR3 is CASSQDRDRGTYEQYF. DNA for the CDR3: TGTGCCAGCAGCCAAGACCGGGACAGGGGCACCTACGAGCAGTACTTC. The chain links TRBV3-1 (or the pseudogene TRBV3-2) to TRBJ2-7; TRBD1 aligns across 10 bases. V dropped 0 bases and J dropped 2; count of bases not matched to a gene: 4. The CDR3 contains 16 residues. Germline V gene lookup returns CDR1 LGHDT and CDR2 YNNKEL (reference sequence).

The chain joins TRBV6-5 to TRBJ2-7; the match to TRBD1 covers 9 bases. The V gene's germline CDR1 is MNHEY and CDR2 SVGAGI. V shed 7 bases and J 4 bases; nucleotides not matched to a gene: 11. The CDR3 totals 15 residues. CDR3 residues: CASKRSGQGLYEQYF. DNA of the CDR3: TGTGCCAGCAAAAGATCTGGACAGGGGTTATACGAGCAGTACTTC.

The chain combines TRBV10-3 with TRBJ1-2, with TRBD1 identical over 10 bases. Trimming removed 5 bases from V and 6 bases from J; junction bases left unmatched: 6. Germline values: CDR1 ENHRY, CDR2 SYGVKD. The CDR3 has 14 residues. CDR3: CAISPGTGVNGYTF. The DNA of the CDR3 is TGTGCCATCAGTCCCGGGACAGGGGTGAATGGCTACACCTTC.

The rearrangement joins TRBV10-3 to TRBJ2-7; TRBD1 matches at 9 bases. The CDR3 spans 12 residues. V shed 11 bases, J shed 6 bases, and the junction held 8 bases outside the gene matches. Germline loops: CDR1 ENHRY, CDR2 SYGVKD. The CDR3 sequence is CASGTGQIEQYF. CDR3 DNA sequence: TGTGCCTCAGGGACAGGGCAAATCGAGCAGTACTTC.